Below, 16 T cell receptor beta chains from the same sample are listed, as sequenced in a study of beta chain features in type 1 diabetes. Reverse transcription of all isolated RNA meant that expressed TCRB transcripts were sequenced. Clones were sequenced by immunoSEQ multiplex PCR, and TCRdb holds only the in-frame ones, with some missing. The table has 300,000 to 400,000 clones, about 12% seen once; the top ten hold roughly 0.015%. The specimen was naive CD4+ T cells from blood. Receptors were obtained from a man aged 18-30 years in good health.

The sample holds a few counts of this clone. The chain combines TRBV5-6 with TRBJ1-5; 7 bases line up with TRBD1. V shed 1 base, J shed 7 bases, and the junction held 11 bases outside the gene matches. From germline, CDR1 is SGHDT and CDR2 YYEEEE. The CDR3 has 16 amino acids. CDR3 region: CASSLFRGPGSQPQHF. The CDR3 DNA reads as TGTGCCAGCAGCTTGTTTAGGGGGCCAGGATCCCAGCCCCAGCATTTT.

The rearrangement links TRBV28 to TRBJ2-1; 9 bases match TRBD2. With 7 bases clipped from V and 8 bases from J, the junction kept 12 bases outside the gene matches. The germline CDR1 and CDR2 sequences are MDHEN and SYDVKM. CDR3 length: 15 amino acids. CDR3 amino acids: CASIISGGAVDEQFF. Written as DNA, the CDR3 is TGTGCCAGCATCATTAGCGGGGGCGCGGTAGATGAGCAGTTCTTC.

This clone occurred a few times. The same CDR3 can be traced to other DNA sequences in this sample. This sequence joins TRBV28 and TRBJ1-2; D gene uncertain. The CDR3 sequence is 12 residues long. The V gene lost 3 bases and the J gene lost 4 bases, with 6 bases spanning the gap. Germline loops: CDR1 MDHEN, CDR2 SYDVKM. CDR3 DNA: TGTGCCAGCAGTTTCTCCGGCTATGGCTACACCTTC. It translates to CASSFSGYGYTF.

There are a few counts of this clone. The chain uses TRBV5-1 and TRBJ1-1, with D unresolved. Germline V lookup: CDR1 SGHRS, CDR2 YFSETQ. The CDR3 spans 13 residues. Between the trimmed V and J ends, which lost 0 bases and 4 bases, there was a span of 7 bases. The CDR3 DNA reads TGCGCCAGCAGCTTGGAGTCGGTCACTGAAGCTTTCTTT. It specifies CASSLESVTEAFF.

This chain uses TRBV5-1 with TRBJ1-1; D unresolved. The germline V gene has CDR1 SGHRS and CDR2 YFSETQ. Trimming removed 0 bases from V and 4 bases from J, with 13 bases in between. The CDR3 runs 15 residues. This chain's CDR3 is CASSLGLNRGTEAFF. The CDR3, as DNA: TGCGCCAGCAGCTTGGGTCTAAACCGTGGCACTGAAGCTTTCTTT.

The chain employs TRBV30 and TRBJ2-5, with D tentatively TRBD2 (6 bases). In germline, CDR1 is GTSNPN, CDR2 SVGIG (reference sequence). The CDR3 is 13 amino acids. Trimming removed 8 bases from V and 5 bases from J, with 18 bases in between. The CDR3 spells CATSGRGWETQYF. The CDR3, as DNA: TGTGCCACGAGCGGACGGGGGTGGGAGACCCAGTACTTC.

The CDR3 region has the DNA TGTGCCAGCAGCCGGGAACCGGCCAACTATGGCTACACCTTC. Amino acids: CASSREPANYGYTF. The chain links TRBV7-2 to TRBJ1-2, with D uncertain. V was trimmed by 5 bases and J by 2 bases, leaving 12 bases between them. The CDR3 loop spans 14 amino acids. The V gene's germline CDR1 is SGHTA and CDR2 FQGNSA.

The sample holds a few counts of this clone. This rearrangement joins TRBV29-1 to TRBJ2-7; weak D call: TRBD1 (5 bases). Trimming shortened V by 4 bases and J by 0 bases, and 10 bases separated the two germline ends. The CDR3 is made up of 13 amino acids. From germline, CDR1 is SQVTM and CDR2 ANQGSEA. The CDR3 sequence is CSVVGHGSYEQYF. CDR3 in DNA: TGCAGCGTTGTCGGACACGGCTCCTACGAGCAGTACTTC.

The chain links TRBV12-5 to TRBJ2-1, with D perhaps TRBD2 (6 bases). Trimming pared 0 bases from V and 6 bases from J, leaving 12 bases between. CDR3 size: 15 residues. CDR1 LGHNT and CDR2 FRNRAP come from the germline V gene. The CDR3 loop reads CASGLVTLARNEQFF. DNA for the CDR3: TGTGCTAGTGGTTTGGTAACTCTAGCGCGCAATGAGCAGTTCTTC.

The chain links TRBV30 to TRBJ1-5; 7 positions agree with TRBD1. Germline V CDR1 and CDR2: GTSNPN, SVGIG (reference sequence). V gave up 3 bases and J gave up 4 bases; unmatched junction bases: 9. This CDR3 has 15 amino acids. For the CDR3, the DNA is TGTGCCTGGAGGCCCGGACAGGTCGGGAATCAGCCCCAGCATTTT. Its translation: CAWRPGQVGNQPQHF. Variable domain in full (rest from reference TRBV30 and TRBJ1-5): SQTIHQWPATLVQPVGSPLSLECTVEGTSNPNLYWYRQAAGRGLQLLFYSVGIGQISSEVPQNLSASRPQDRQFILSSKKLLLSDSGFYLCAWRPGQVGNQPQHFGDGTRLSIL.

This chain links TRBV4-2 with TRBJ1-2; no clear D gene. Germline lookup yields CDR1 LGHNA and CDR2 YNFKEQ. Between the trimmed V and J ends, which lost 1 base and 3 bases, there was a span of 12 bases. The CDR3 is made up of 15 amino acids. The CDR3 DNA is TGTGCCAGCAGCCAAGCCGGGGAAAGCTACTATGGCTACACCTTC. Its translation: CASSQAGESYYGYTF.

This clone was seen more than once but under ten times. The chain carries TRBV6-6 and TRBJ2-5, with D unclear. The CDR3 totals 12 residues. Germline V CDR1 and CDR2: MNHNY, SVGAGI (reference sequence). V dropped 7 bases and J dropped 1 base, with 7 bases sitting between them. The CDR3 reads CASKRGQETQYF. Written as DNA, the CDR3 is TGTGCCAGCAAGCGCGGCCAAGAGACCCAGTACTTC.

CDR3 sequence reads: CASSPPTGVRETQYF. Written as DNA, the CDR3 is TGTGCCAGCTCACCACCGACGGGAGTGAGGGAGACCCAGTACTTC. This chain uses TRBV18 with TRBJ2-5; D might be TRBD2 (6 bases). The germline V gene has CDR1 KGHSH and CDR2 LQKENI. The V and J ends lost 0 bases and 5 bases respectively, with 13 bases between them. This CDR3 contains 15 residues.

The V and J genes are TRBV7-3 and TRBJ1-6, with TRBD1 matching 7 bases. The germline V gene has CDR1 SGHTA and CDR2 FQGTGA. The trim removed 5 bases at V and 7 bases at J, leaving 8 bases unmatched. The CDR3 contains 15 residues. The CDR3 here is CASSTEGAPNSPLHF. For the CDR3, the DNA is TGTGCCAGCAGCACGGAGGGGGCCCCCAATTCACCCCTCCACTTT.

J is TRBJ1-4 and V is TRBV23-1, with 7 bases aligning to TRBD1. TRBV23-1 is noted as an ORF with a role that remains uncertain. The CDR3 extends over 17 amino acids. The J segment lost 2 bases and the V segment lost 4 bases, leaving 10 bases of the junction unmatched. In DNA form, the CDR3 reads TGCGCCAGCAGTCCACAAACACAGGGGCCTACTAATGAAAAACTGTTTTTT. As protein: CASSPQTQGPTNEKLFF.

The gene calls are TRBV28 and TRBJ2-1; D may be TRBD1 (5 bases). Between the trimmed V and J ends, which lost 7 bases and 12 bases, there was a span of 22 bases. Germline V gives CDR1 MDHEN, CDR2 SYDVKM. There are 14 residues in the CDR3. Written as DNA, the CDR3 is TGTGCCAGCACCCTCCCAGGGCGGTTTGGTAGGCAGTTCTTC. It specifies CASTLPGRFGRQFF.